Sequencing of this T cell receptor beta chain was carried out in a study of T cells after posttransplantation cyclophosphamide. There are many counts of this clone. Profiling relied on immunoSEQ multiplex PCR, and the TCRdb table lists in-frame clones only, not all of them. Observed are approximately 40,000 clones, no singletons, with the top ten taking approximately 2.2%. Germline trimming cut 2 bases from V and 1 base from J; bases unmatched to any gene: 6. Germline CDR1 LNHNV, CDR2 YYDKDF (reference sequence). The CDR3 sequence is 16 residues long. The sequenced sample was PBMCs. The rearrangement uses TRBV15 and TRBJ2-5; TRBD2 matches at 8 bases. The sequence came from a man aged 40-49 years in good health, CMV-negative, and a related stem cell transplant donor. The chain's CDR3 is CATSRPGLVGQETQYF. The CDR3 coding sequence is TGTGCCACCAGCAGACCGGGACTAGTAGGCCAAGAGACCCAGTACTTC.